This TCR beta chain was observed in a study of shared clonotypes between healthy human individuals. Using immunoSEQ multiplex PCR, the repertoire was profiled, and TCRdb retains in-frame clones only, with some absent. The table has about 1,900,000 clones, roughly 94% seen once. Germline CDR1 is PRHDT and CDR2 is FYEKMQ (reference sequence). This CDR3 has 17 amino acids. J gave up 6 bases and V 6 bases, and 14 bases lay outside the gene matches. Naive CD8 cells were CD45RO-negative, positively selected for CCR7, excluding terminally differentiated effector memory CD45RA+ cells. The J gene is TRBJ2-3, the V gene TRBV13, with TRBD2 matching over 11 bases. The sample comprised naive CD8+ T cells sorted from blood. The sequence was collected from a young man in good health. In nucleotides, the CDR3 is TGTGCCAGCAGTCCCCTTGATAGCGGGAGGGCCGGGGATACGCAGTATTTT. Translated, it gives CASSPLDSGRAGDTQYF.